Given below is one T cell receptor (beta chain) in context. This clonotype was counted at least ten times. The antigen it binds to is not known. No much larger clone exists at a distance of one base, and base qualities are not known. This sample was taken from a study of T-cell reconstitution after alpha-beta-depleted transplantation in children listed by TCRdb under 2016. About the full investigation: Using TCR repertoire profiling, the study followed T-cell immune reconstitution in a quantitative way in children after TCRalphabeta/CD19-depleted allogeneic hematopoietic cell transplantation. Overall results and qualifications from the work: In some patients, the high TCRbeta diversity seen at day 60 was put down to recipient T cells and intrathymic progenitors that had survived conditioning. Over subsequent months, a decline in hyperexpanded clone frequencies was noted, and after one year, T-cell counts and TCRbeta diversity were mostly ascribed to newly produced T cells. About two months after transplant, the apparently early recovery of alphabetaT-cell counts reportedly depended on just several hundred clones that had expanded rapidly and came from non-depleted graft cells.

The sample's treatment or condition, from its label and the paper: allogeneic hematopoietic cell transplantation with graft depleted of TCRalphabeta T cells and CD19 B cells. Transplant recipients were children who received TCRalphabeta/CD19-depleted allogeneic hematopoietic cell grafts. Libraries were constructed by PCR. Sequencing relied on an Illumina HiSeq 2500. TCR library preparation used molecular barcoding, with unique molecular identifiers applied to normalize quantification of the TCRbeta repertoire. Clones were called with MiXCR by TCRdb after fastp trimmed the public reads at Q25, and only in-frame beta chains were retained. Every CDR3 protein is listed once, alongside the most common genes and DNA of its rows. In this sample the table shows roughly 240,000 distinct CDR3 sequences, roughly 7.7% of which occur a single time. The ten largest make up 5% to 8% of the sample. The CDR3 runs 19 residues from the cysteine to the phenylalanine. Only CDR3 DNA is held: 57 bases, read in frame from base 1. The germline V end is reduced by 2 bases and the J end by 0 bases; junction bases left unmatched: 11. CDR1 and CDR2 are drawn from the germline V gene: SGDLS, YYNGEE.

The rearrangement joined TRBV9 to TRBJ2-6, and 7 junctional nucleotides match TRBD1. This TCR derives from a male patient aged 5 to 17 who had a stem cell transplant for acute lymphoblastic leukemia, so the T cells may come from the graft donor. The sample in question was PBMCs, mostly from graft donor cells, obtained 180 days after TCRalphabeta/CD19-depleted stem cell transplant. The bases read TGTGCCAGCAGCGTTGGACCGGGACAGTCGTTCTCTGGGGCCAACGTCCTGACTTTC. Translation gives CASSVGPGQSFSGANVLTF.